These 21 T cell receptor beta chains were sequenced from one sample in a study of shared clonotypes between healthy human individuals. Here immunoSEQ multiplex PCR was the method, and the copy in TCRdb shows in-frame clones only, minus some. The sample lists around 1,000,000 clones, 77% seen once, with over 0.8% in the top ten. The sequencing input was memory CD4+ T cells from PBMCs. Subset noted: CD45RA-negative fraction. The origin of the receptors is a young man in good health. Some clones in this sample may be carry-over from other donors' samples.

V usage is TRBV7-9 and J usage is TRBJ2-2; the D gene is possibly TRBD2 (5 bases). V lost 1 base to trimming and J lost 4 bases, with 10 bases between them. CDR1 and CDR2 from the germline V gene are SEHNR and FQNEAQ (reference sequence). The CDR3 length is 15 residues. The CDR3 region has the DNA TGTGCCAGCAGCTTAGATGGTCGGGGCACCGGGGAGCTGTTTTTT. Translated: CASSLDGRGTGELFF. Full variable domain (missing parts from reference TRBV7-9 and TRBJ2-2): DTGVSQNPRHKITKRGQNVTFRCDPISEHNRLYWYRQTLGQGPEFLTYFQNEAQLEKSRLLSDRFSAERPKGSFSTLEIQRTEQGDSAMYLCASSLDGRGTGELFFGEGSRLTVL.

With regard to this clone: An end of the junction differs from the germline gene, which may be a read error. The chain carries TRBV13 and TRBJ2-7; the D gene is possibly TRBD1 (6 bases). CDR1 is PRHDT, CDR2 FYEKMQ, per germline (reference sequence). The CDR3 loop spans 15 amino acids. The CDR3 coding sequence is TGTGCCGGCAGCTTAGCTCAGGACAGAAACTACGAGCAGTACTTC. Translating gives CAGSLAQDRNYEQYF.

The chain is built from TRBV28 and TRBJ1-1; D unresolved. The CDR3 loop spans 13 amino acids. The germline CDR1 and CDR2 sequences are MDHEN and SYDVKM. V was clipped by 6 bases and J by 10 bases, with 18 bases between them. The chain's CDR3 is CASSQVKEHSAFF. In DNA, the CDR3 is TGTGCCAGCAGCCAGGTGAAAGAACACTCAGCTTTCTTT.

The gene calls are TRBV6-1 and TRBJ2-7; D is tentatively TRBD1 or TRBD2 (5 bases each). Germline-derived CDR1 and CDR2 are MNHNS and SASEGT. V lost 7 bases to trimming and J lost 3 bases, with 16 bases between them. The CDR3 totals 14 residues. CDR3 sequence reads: CASTPLGRSYEQYF. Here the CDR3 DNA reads TGTGCCAGCACCCCTTTGGGACGGAGCTACGAGCAGTACTTC.

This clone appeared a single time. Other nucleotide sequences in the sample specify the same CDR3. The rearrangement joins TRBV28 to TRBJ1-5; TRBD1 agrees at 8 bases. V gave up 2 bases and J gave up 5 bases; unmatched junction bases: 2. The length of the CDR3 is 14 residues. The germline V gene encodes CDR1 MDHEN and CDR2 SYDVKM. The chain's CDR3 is CASSLTGGYQPQHF. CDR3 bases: TGTGCCAGCAGTTTAACAGGGGGGTATCAGCCCCAGCATTTT. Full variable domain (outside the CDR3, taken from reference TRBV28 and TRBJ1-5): DVKVTQSSRYLVKRTGEKVFLECVQDMDHENMFWYRQDPGLGLRLIYFSYDVKMKEKGDIPEGYSVSREKKERFSLILESASTNQTSMYLCASSLTGGYQPQHFGDGTRLSIL.

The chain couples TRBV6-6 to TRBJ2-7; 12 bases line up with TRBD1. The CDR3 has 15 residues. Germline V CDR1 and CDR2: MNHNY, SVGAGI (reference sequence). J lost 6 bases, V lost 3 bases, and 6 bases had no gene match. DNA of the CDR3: TGTGCCAGCAGTTATCGTCGGGACAGGGGGCTCGAGCAGTACTTC. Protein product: CASSYRRDRGLEQYF.

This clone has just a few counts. CDR3 in amino acids: CASSLLTGLRGTAFF. The CDR3, as DNA: TGTGCCAGCAGCCTACTGACAGGGTTAAGGGGGACAGCTTTCTTT. The chain recombines TRBV7-9 with TRBJ1-1; 7 nucleotides line up with TRBD1. J was trimmed by 10 bases and V by 5 bases; bases with no gene match: 16. CDR3 length: 15 residues. Germline CDR1 is SEHNR and CDR2 is FQNEAQ (reference sequence).

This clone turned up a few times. The CDR3 DNA reads as TGTGCCAGCAGCTCCGGCGGTGGCGAGCAGTACTTC. Its translation is CASSSGGGEQYF. The gene calls are TRBV7-2 and TRBJ2-7; D remains ambiguous. The V end lost 4 bases, the J end lost 6 bases, and 10 bases lay between the germline ends. Germline CDR1 SGHTA, CDR2 FQGNSA. The length of the CDR3 is 12 residues.

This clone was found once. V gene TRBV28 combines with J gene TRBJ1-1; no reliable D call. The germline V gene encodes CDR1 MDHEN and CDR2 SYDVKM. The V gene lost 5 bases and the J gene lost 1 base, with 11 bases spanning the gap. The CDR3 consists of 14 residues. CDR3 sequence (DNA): TGTGCCAGCAGTCCTTCCGACCGGAACACTGAAGCTTTCTTT. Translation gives CASSPSDRNTEAFF.

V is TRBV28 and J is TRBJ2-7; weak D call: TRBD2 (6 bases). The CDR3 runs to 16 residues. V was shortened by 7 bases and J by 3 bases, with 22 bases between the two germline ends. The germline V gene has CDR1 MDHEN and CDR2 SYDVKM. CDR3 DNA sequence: TGTGCCAGCACCCCTGGGGGGACTTCTCGTTACTACGAGCAGTACTTC. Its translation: CASTPGGTSRYYEQYF. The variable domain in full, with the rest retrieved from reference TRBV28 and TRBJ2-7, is DVKVTQSSRYLVKRTGEKVFLECVQDMDHENMFWYRQDPGLGLRLIYFSYDVKMKEKGDIPEGYSVSREKKERFSLILESASTNQTSMYLCASTPGGTSRYYEQYFGPGTRLTVT.

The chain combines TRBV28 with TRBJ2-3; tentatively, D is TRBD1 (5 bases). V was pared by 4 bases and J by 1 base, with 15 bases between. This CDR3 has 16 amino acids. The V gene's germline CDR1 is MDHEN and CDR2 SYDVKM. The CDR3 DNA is TGTGCCAGCAGTTCCCGACAGAGCCAAGGCACAGATACGCAGTATTTT. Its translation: CASSSRQSQGTDTQYF.

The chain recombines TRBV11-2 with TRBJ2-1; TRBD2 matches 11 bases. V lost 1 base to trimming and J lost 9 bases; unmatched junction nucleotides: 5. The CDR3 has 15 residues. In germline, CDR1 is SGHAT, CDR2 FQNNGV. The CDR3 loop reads CASSLVAGGPGEQFF. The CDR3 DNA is TGTGCCAGCAGCTTAGTAGCGGGAGGGCCGGGTGAGCAGTTCTTC.

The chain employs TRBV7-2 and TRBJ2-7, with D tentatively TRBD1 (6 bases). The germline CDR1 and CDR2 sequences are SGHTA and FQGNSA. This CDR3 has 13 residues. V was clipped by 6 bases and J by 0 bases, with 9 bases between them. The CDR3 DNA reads TGTGCCAGCAGGAGGGGGAACTCCTACGAGCAGTACTTC. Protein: CASRRGNSYEQYF.

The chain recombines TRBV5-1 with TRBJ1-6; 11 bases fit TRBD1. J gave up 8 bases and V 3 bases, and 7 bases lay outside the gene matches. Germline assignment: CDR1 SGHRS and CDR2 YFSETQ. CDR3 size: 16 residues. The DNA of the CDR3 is TGCGCCAGCAGCTCCGGACAGGGGGCATCAGATTCACCCCTCCACTTT. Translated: CASSSGQGASDSPLHF.

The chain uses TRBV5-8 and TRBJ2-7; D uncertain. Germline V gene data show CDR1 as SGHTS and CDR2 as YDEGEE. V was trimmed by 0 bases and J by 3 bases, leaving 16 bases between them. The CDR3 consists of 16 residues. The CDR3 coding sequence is TGTGCCAGCAGCTTGGCCCCAGGATACCAAAGCTACGAGCAGTACTTC. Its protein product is CASSLAPGYQSYEQYF. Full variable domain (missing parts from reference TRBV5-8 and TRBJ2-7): EAGVTQSPTHLIKTRGQQATLRCSPISGHTSVYWYQQALGLGLQFLLWYDEGEERNRGNFPPRFSGRQFPNYSSELNVNALELEDSALYLCASSLAPGYQSYEQYFGPGTRLTVT.

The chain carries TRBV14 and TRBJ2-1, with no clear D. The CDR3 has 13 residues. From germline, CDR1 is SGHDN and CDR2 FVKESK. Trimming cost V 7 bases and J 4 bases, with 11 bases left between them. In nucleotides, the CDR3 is TGTGCCAGCACTGATCGAACATACAATGAGCAGTTCTTC. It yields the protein CASTDRTYNEQFF. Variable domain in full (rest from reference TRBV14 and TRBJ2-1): EAGVTQFPSHSVIEKGQTVTLRCDPISGHDNLYWYRRVMGKEIKFLLHFVKESKQDESGMPNNRFLAERTGGTYSTLKVQPAELEDSGVYFCASTDRTYNEQFFGPGTRLTVL.

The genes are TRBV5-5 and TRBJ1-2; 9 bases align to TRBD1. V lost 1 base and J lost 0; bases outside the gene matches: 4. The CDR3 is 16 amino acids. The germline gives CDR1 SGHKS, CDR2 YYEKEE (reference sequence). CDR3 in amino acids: CASSLYWTGANYGYTF. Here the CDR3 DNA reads TGTGCCAGCAGCTTGTACTGGACAGGGGCTAACTATGGCTACACCTTC.

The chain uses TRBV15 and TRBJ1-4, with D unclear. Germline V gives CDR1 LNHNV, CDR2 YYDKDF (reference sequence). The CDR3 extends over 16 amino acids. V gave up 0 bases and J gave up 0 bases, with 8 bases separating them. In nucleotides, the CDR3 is TGTGCCACCAGCAGAGATACCCCTCCAACTAATGAAAAACTGTTTTTT. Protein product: CATSRDTPPTNEKLFF.

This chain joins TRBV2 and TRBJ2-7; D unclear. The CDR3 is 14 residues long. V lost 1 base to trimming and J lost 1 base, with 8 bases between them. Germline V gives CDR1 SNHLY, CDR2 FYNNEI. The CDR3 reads CASSEEDRSYEQYF. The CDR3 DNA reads TGTGCCAGCAGTGAAGAGGACCGGTCCTACGAGCAGTACTTC.

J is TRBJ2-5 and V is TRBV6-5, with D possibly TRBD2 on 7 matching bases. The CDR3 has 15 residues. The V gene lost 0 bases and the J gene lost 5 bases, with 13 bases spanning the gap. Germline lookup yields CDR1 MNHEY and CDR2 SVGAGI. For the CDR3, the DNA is TGTGCCAGCAGTTACTCCTGGGGGGGCGACGAGACCCAGTACTTC. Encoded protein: CASSYSWGGDETQYF.

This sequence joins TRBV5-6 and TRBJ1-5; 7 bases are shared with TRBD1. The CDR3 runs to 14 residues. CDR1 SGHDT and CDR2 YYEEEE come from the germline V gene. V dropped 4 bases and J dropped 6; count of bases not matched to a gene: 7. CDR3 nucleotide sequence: TGTGCCAGCAGCAAAAAGACAGGGATTCAGCCCCAGCATTTT. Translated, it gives CASSKKTGIQPQHF.